Each of the 32 T cell receptor beta chains below was sequenced from the same sample in a study of blood T cell repertoires in COVID-19 (dated by TCRdb to 2020 to 2022). Library construction relied on the immunoSEQ multiplex PCR assay. TCRdb carries this immuneACCESS record with in-frame sequences only. Its versions omit some clonotypes, under half of them owing to an unresolved V gene in the studies checked, with the rest unexplained. For this sample the table gives around 69,000 clones, of which roughly nine tenths were detected only once. The top ten hold 4.5% to 5% of the sample. The sequenced sample consisted of peripheral blood. The receptors originated from a woman aged 45-65 years with active COVID-19.

The chain carries TRBV6-1 and TRBJ1-2; 10 bases align to TRBD1. Germline CDR1 MNHNS, CDR2 SASEGT. The V gene end was trimmed by 3 bases and the J gene end by 6 bases; junction bases not matched to a gene: 16. The CDR3 totals 18 residues. Written as DNA, the CDR3 is TGTGCCAGCAGTGACGTTCTCCGGGACAGGGGAGGGGTCCATGGCTACACCTTC. It is translated as CASSDVLRDRGGVHGYTF.

The V gene is TRBV9, the J gene TRBJ2-3; TRBD2 aligns across 11 bases. The germline gives CDR1 SGDLS, CDR2 YYNGEE. Unmatched junction bases numbered 6, after V lost 5 bases and J lost 4 bases. This CDR3 region has 15 residues. The CDR3 protein is CASSTSGRSADTQYF. The CDR3 DNA follows: TGTGCCAGCAGTACTAGCGGGAGAAGTGCAGATACGCAGTATTTT.

The chain carries TRBV5-6 and TRBJ2-1; D is possibly TRBD2 (7 bases). CDR1 is SGHDT, CDR2 YYEEEE, per germline. Deletions cut 1 base from V and 6 bases from J, with 11 bases between. This CDR3 is built from 14 residues. In nucleotides, the CDR3 is TGTGCCAGCAGCTTGTGGGGGGGCGGCAATGAGCAGTTCTTC. This codes for CASSLWGGGNEQFF.

The chain links TRBV7-9 to TRBJ2-2; TRBD2 matches 13 bases. The CDR3 spans 17 residues. The junction had 3 bases not matched to a gene; V was cut back by 5 bases and J by 0 bases. The germline V gene encodes CDR1 SEHNR and CDR2 FQNEAQ (reference sequence). The DNA for the CDR3 is TGTGCCAGCAGCCCCGGGACTAGCGGGACGAACACCGGGGAGCTGTTTTTT. As protein: CASSPGTSGTNTGELFF.

The chain joins TRBV7-6 to TRBJ2-5; 8 bases agree with TRBD1. Germline V CDR1 and CDR2: SGHVS, FNYEAQ. The junction had 3 bases not matched to a gene; V was cut back by 3 bases and J by 3 bases. The CDR3 covers 14 residues. The CDR3 spells CASSLEQGEETQYF. CDR3 DNA sequence: TGTGCCAGCAGCTTGGAACAGGGGGAAGAGACCCAGTACTTC.

The J gene is TRBJ2-7, the V gene TRBV10-3, with 8 positions matching TRBD2. V dropped 2 bases and J dropped 6; count of bases not matched to a gene: 9. The CDR3 consists of 15 residues. Germline V CDR1 and CDR2: ENHRY, SYGVKD. CDR3 sequence: CAISEVGPSGGEQYF. The CDR3 bases are TGTGCCATCAGTGAGGTGGGTCCGAGCGGGGGCGAGCAGTACTTC.

V and J are TRBV9 and TRBJ2-1, with a tentative D call TRBD1 (6 bases). The CDR3 extends over 16 amino acids. Between the trimmed V and J ends, which lost 0 bases and 0 bases, there was a span of 10 bases. Germline V gene sequence: CDR1 SGDLS, CDR2 YYNGEE. The CDR3 DNA is TGTGCCAGCAGCGTAGGGCAGGGGAGCTCCTACAATGAGCAGTTCTTC. The encoded protein is CASSVGQGSSYNEQFF.

The gene calls are TRBV6-5 and TRBJ1-1; D is unclear. Germline CDR1 MNHEY, CDR2 SVGAGI. CDR3 size: 11 residues. The V and J ends lost 6 bases and 8 bases respectively, with 10 bases between them. CDR3 sequence reads: CASRLRGEAFF. CDR3 nucleotide sequence: TGTGCCAGCAGACTACGGGGAGAAGCTTTCTTT.

The chain has TRBV2 and TRBJ2-7, with 7 bases identical to TRBD2. CDR3 length: 14 amino acids. CDR1 and CDR2 (germline): SNHLY, FYNNEI. The ends lost 5 bases at V and 5 bases at J; junction bases unmatched: 9. The CDR3 region is CASSQRGQVDEQYF. DNA for the CDR3: TGTGCCAGCAGTCAGCGGGGCCAAGTCGACGAGCAGTACTTC.

CDR3 nucleotides: TGTGCCACCAGTGATTATGTGGGAACTAGGTACAATGAGCAGTTCTTC. It is translated as CATSDYVGTRYNEQFF. The rearrangement joins TRBV24-1 to TRBJ2-1, with D possibly matching TRBD2 (5 bases). CDR1 is KGHDR, CDR2 SFDVKD, per germline. The ends were cut back, 2 bases at V and 4 bases at J, with 14 bases in the middle. The CDR3 has 16 amino acids.

The genes are TRBV10-3 and TRBJ2-7; 8 bases agree with TRBD1. CDR3 length: 15 amino acids. V shed 6 bases and J 3 bases; nucleotides not matched to a gene: 10. The germline gives CDR1 ENHRY, CDR2 SYGVKD. The chain's CDR3 is CAISGGQEKNYEQYF. As DNA, the CDR3 is TGTGCCATCAGCGGGGGACAGGAAAAGAACTACGAGCAGTACTTC.

This chain joins TRBV5-6 and TRBJ2-7, with 7 bases aligning to TRBD2. The trim removed 1 base at V and 5 bases at J, leaving 3 bases unmatched. The CDR3 covers 13 residues. Germline CDR1 reads SGHDT; CDR2 reads YYEEEE. The CDR3, as DNA: TGTGCCAGCAGCTTGTTGACTAGCCACGAGCAGTACTTC. It codes for CASSLLTSHEQYF.

The CDR3 loop is CASSYSAGGPREQYF. The DNA of the CDR3 is TGTGCCAGCAGTTACTCAGCGGGAGGGCCTCGCGAGCAGTACTTC. The chain is built from TRBV6-5 and TRBJ2-7; 10 bases agree with TRBD2. The CDR3 extends over 15 amino acids. V lost 0 bases to trimming and J lost 6 bases; unmatched junction nucleotides: 5. Germline V gene lookup returns CDR1 MNHEY and CDR2 SVGAGI.

The rearrangement uses TRBV19 and TRBJ1-3, with D perhaps matching TRBD1 (5 bases). V lost 7 bases and J lost 2, with 15 bases in between. The CDR3 loop spans 15 amino acids. Germline V gene lookup returns CDR1 LNHDA and CDR2 SQIVND (reference sequence). The CDR3 is CASNPRQGTGNTIYF. The CDR3 coding sequence is TGTGCCAGTAACCCCCGCCAGGGCACTGGAAACACCATATATTTT.

As DNA, the CDR3 is TGTGCCAGCAGCGCCGCGGGGCTGGGGAACACTGAAGCTTTCTTT. Its translation: CASSAAGLGNTEAFF. The gene calls are TRBV9 and TRBJ1-1; D may be TRBD1 (5 bases). Looked up from germline, CDR1 is SGDLS and CDR2 is YYNGEE. This CDR3 contains 15 residues. V lost 3 bases, J lost 1 base, and 13 bases lay in between.

This chain links TRBV11-2 with TRBJ2-7; TRBD2 matches 8 bases. The CDR3 runs 15 residues. Germline V gives CDR1 SGHAT, CDR2 FQNNGV. Losses at the gene ends were 7 bases for V and 7 bases for J; bases not matched to a gene: 15. DNA for the CDR3: TGTGCCAGCACAGTTCAAGCGGGAGATGGTAGGGAGCAGTACTTC. Translating gives CASTVQAGDGREQYF.

The chain links TRBV29-1 to TRBJ1-3; D is perhaps TRBD1 (6 bases). This CDR3 has 12 residues. V was cut by 6 bases and J by 2 bases, with 8 bases left in between. CDR1 is SQVTM and CDR2 is ANQGSEA in the germline V gene. The CDR3 sequence: CSVTGTGNTIYF. The CDR3 bases are TGCAGCGTAACAGGGACTGGAAACACCATATATTTT.

In DNA form, the CDR3 reads TGCGCCAGCAGCCAAGGAGGGAACATACCAACTAATGAAAAACTGTTTTTT. It yields the protein CASSQGGNIPTNEKLFF. This rearrangement joins TRBV4-1 to TRBJ1-4; D not certain. The CDR3 length is 17 residues. Trimming shortened V by 1 base and J by 0 bases, and 12 bases separated the two germline ends. Germline values: CDR1 MGHRA, CDR2 YSYEKL.

This rearrangement joins TRBV4-2 to TRBJ2-7; D gene uncertain. CDR1 LGHNA and CDR2 YNFKEQ come from the germline V gene. V lost 0 bases, J lost 4 bases, and 10 bases lay in between. The CDR3 extends over 14 amino acids. The CDR3 loop reads CASSQELLSYEQYF. The CDR3 bases are TGTGCCAGCAGCCAAGAATTATTGAGTTACGAGCAGTACTTC.

This chain connects TRBV9 to TRBJ1-2; a possible D gene is TRBD1 (5 bases). Germline V gene sequence: CDR1 SGDLS, CDR2 YYNGEE. CDR3 size: 14 residues. The V end was cut by 0 bases, the J end by 0 bases, with 6 bases between. CDR3 coding DNA: TGTGCCAGCAGCGTAGGACAGTCTAACTATGGCTACACCTTC. Amino acids: CASSVGQSNYGYTF.

The V and J genes are TRBV24-1 and TRBJ2-1; 11 nucleotides match TRBD2. J was trimmed by 6 bases and V by 4 bases; bases with no gene match: 7. This CDR3 comprises 16 residues. Germline V gives CDR1 KGHDR, CDR2 SFDVKD. CDR3 in DNA: TGTGCCACCAGTGACCCTACTAGCGGGAGTACCAATGAGCAGTTCTTC. This translates into CATSDPTSGSTNEQFF.

The chain uses TRBV20-1 and TRBJ1-5; 7 bases match TRBD1. The CDR3 has 16 residues. Looked up from germline, CDR1 is DFQATT and CDR2 is SNEGSKA (reference sequence). The V and J ends lost 3 bases and 0 bases, in that order; junction bases with no gene match: 8. Here the CDR3 DNA reads TGCAGTGCTAGTGCAGGGGGTGCTTTTAGCAATCAGCCCCAGCATTTT. Its translation is CSASAGGAFSNQPQHF.

The gene calls are TRBV11-2 and TRBJ2-7, with D possibly being TRBD1 (6 bases). This CDR3 contains 15 residues. The ends were cut back, 2 bases at V and 5 bases at J, with 16 bases in the middle. From germline, CDR1 is SGHAT and CDR2 FQNNGV. CDR3 DNA: TGTGCCAGCAGCTTATGGGCAGGGGCATGGGACGAGCAGTACTTC. Translating it yields CASSLWAGAWDEQYF.

The J gene is TRBJ2-3, the V gene TRBV5-1; 7 bases are a match to TRBD2. The CDR3 has 18 amino acids. Germline CDR1 and CDR2: SGHRS and YFSETQ. After removal of 4 bases from V and 2 bases from J, the junction contained 16 bases not matched to a gene. CDR3 sequence (DNA): TGCGCCAGCAGCCAAGGGCTATTGGCTAGCGGTATCACAGATACGCAGTATTTT. Protein product: CASSQGLLASGITDTQYF.

V usage is TRBV4-2 and J usage is TRBJ2-1, with 8 nucleotides matching TRBD2. The junction had 7 bases not matched to a gene; V was cut back by 0 bases and J by 0 bases. The CDR3 spans 18 residues. CDR1 is LGHNA, CDR2 YNFKEQ, per germline. CDR3 region: CASSQDVSGTSSYNEQFF. The CDR3, as DNA: TGTGCCAGCAGCCAAGATGTCAGCGGGACTAGCTCCTACAATGAGCAGTTCTTC.

This chain uses TRBV5-8 with TRBJ1-2; perhaps TRBD1 as D (6 bases). The germline gives CDR1 SGHTS, CDR2 YDEGEE. The V end lost 3 bases, the J end lost 6 bases, and 15 bases lay between the germline ends. This CDR3 is built from 14 residues. The CDR3, as DNA: TGTGCCAGCAGCTATCAGCAGGGGAGTGATGGCTACACCTTC. It yields the protein CASSYQQGSDGYTF.

This clone was recorded a few times. This chain connects TRBV27 to TRBJ1-6; 7 bases are shared with TRBD1. J gave up 7 bases and V 6 bases, and 15 bases lay outside the gene matches. Germline V gene sequence: CDR1 MNHEY, CDR2 SMNVEV (reference sequence). The CDR3 runs 17 residues. CDR3 protein: CASRGESRRGRNSPLHF. Here the CDR3 DNA reads TGTGCCAGCAGGGGGGAGAGTCGTAGGGGGCGAAATTCACCCCTCCACTTT.

This rearrangement joins TRBV3-1 (or the pseudogene TRBV3-2) to TRBJ2-2; D is ambiguous. Trimming shortened V by 4 bases and J by 4 bases, and 7 bases separated the two germline ends. Per the germline V gene, CDR1 is LGHDT and CDR2 is YNNKEL (reference sequence). The CDR3 is 13 amino acids. The CDR3 reads CASSPSGTGELFF. As DNA, the CDR3 is TGTGCCAGCAGCCCTAGTGGCACCGGGGAGCTGTTTTTT.

This sequence joins TRBV5-1 and TRBJ2-1; tentative D call: TRBD2 (5 bases). This CDR3 spans 15 amino acids. V lost 4 bases and J lost 9, with 20 bases in between. Per germline, CDR1 SGHRS and CDR2 YFSETQ. Here the CDR3 reads CASSLSGISAGEQFF. DNA of the CDR3: TGCGCCAGCAGCCTCTCCGGGATCTCTGCGGGTGAGCAGTTCTTC.

CDR3 protein: CASTTGTVYNEQFF. In nucleotides, the CDR3 is TGTGCCAGCACAACCGGGACAGTATACAATGAGCAGTTCTTC. The J gene is TRBJ2-1, the V gene TRBV27, with 7 bases lining up with TRBD1. The CDR3 has 14 amino acids. With V trimmed by 7 bases and J by 4 bases, 7 bases remained unmatched. CDR1 MNHEY and CDR2 SMNVEV come from the germline V gene (reference sequence).

V is TRBV9 and J is TRBJ1-1; a weak D match, TRBD1 (6 bases). V was shortened by 5 bases and J by 4 bases, with 15 bases between the two germline ends. In germline, CDR1 is SGDLS, CDR2 YYNGEE. The CDR3 sequence is 14 residues long. The CDR3 DNA follows: TGTGCCAGCAGTACAGGGCCCGAGGGCACTGAAGCTTTCTTT. Translated, it gives CASSTGPEGTEAFF.

This chain links TRBV4-1 with TRBJ2-7, with 8 bases that match TRBD1. The CDR3 extends over 15 amino acids. Per germline, CDR1 MGHRA and CDR2 YSYEKL. The ends lost 4 bases at V and 1 base at J; junction bases unmatched: 6. The CDR3 here is CASSLPGQGSYEQYF. The CDR3 nucleotides are TGCGCCAGCAGCCTCCCTGGACAGGGATCCTACGAGCAGTACTTC.